A selection of T cell receptor beta chains follows, all from one sample in a study of vaccination effects on CD4 cells after COVID-19. Produced via immunoSEQ multiplex PCR; TCRdb's table is partial and in-frame only. The sample holds over 20,000 clones, less than 85% seen once. For these TCRs, the target antigens are not known. The input for sequencing was CD4+ T cells from PBMCs cultured with a peptide pool, taken before COVID-19 vaccination. The receptors were gathered from a human donor who had a prior SARS-CoV-2 infection. Each CDR3 is given with its conserved first and last residue. D genes are given only for firm matches. Clone size, where shown, is once, few, many, or a class for clones that have expanded.

D gene,V gene,clone size,J gene,CDR3 protein,CDR3 DNA
NA,TRBV6-5,NA,TRBJ1-6,CASKISGHNSPLHF,TGTGCCAGCAAAATCAGCGGGCATAATTCACCCCTCCACTTT
TRBD1,TRBV5-4,NA,TRBJ2-1,CASSHRQGEYNEQFF,TGTGCCAGCAGCCATCGACAGGGGGAATACAATGAGCAGTTCTTC
NA,TRBV5-1,NA,TRBJ1-2,CASSLLGGLNYGYTF,TGCGCCAGCAGCTTGTTGGGCGGACTCAACTATGGCTACACCTTC
NA,TRBV18,NA,TRBJ1-6,CASSPVFRGLAGNSPLHF,TGTGCCAGCTCACCAGTATTTCGGGGCCTAGCTGGGAATTCACCCCTCCACTTT
NA,TRBV5-1,NA,TRBJ2-3,CASKGDLSTDTQYF,TGCGCCAGCAAGGGGGACTTGAGCACAGATACGCAGTATTTT
TRBD1,TRBV3-1/TRBV3-2,NA,TRBJ1-1,CASSLQGGTEAFF,TGTGCCAGCAGCCTGCAGGGGGGAACTGAAGCTTTCTTT
NA,TRBV4-1,NA,TRBJ2-3,CASSQGPTRGSADTQYF,TGCGCCAGCAGCCAAGGGCCGACTAGAGGGAGCGCAGATACGCAGTATTTT
TRBD1,TRBV7-8,NA,TRBJ1-1,CASSEGQTNLRSNTEAFF,TGTGCCAGCAGCGAGGGACAGACCAACCTTCGTTCTAACACTGAAGCTTTCTTT
NA,TRBV7-9,NA,TRBJ1-1,CASSLGGDGNTEAFF,TGTGCCAGCAGCTTAGGGGGCGATGGGAACACTGAAGCTTTCTTT
NA,TRBV4-2,NA,TRBJ2-3,CASSQDERTTDTQYF,TGTGCCAGCAGCCAAGATGAGAGGACCACAGATACGCAGTATTTT
TRBD1,TRBV12-5,NA,TRBJ2-7,CASEPRTGSYEQYF,TGTGCTAGTGAACCCCGGACAGGGAGCTACGAGCAGTACTTC
NA,TRBV3-1/TRBV3-2,NA,TRBJ1-5,CASSLHPGDQPQHF,TGTGCCAGCAGCCTCCACCCGGGGGATCAGCCCCAGCATTTT
NA,TRBV29-1,NA,TRBJ1-5,CSVEGVGGSQPQHF,TGCAGCGTTGAAGGCGTCGGAGGGAGTCAGCCCCAGCATTTT
NA,TRBV7-8,NA,TRBJ1-4,CASSSSRGEVAELFF,TGTGCCAGCAGCTCTTCCAGGGGCGAGGTTGCGGAACTGTTTTTT
NA,TRBV5-1,NA,TRBJ2-7,CASSSIAGGSYEQYF,TGCGCCAGCAGCTCCATTGCGGGCGGATCCTACGAGCAGTACTTC
TRBD2,TRBV30,NA,TRBJ2-3,CAWSVARTSGLSDTQYF,TGTGCCTGGAGTGTGGCCCGGACTAGCGGGCTTTCCGATACGCAGTATTTT
NA,TRBV6-5,NA,TRBJ2-6,CAAGRQSSGANVLTF,TGTGCCGCAGGCCGACAGTCCTCTGGGGCCAACGTCCTGACTTTC
NA,TRBV21-1,NA,TRBJ1-1,CASSKGRVNTEAFF,TGTGCCAGCAGCAAAGGTCGGGTGAACACTGAAGCTTTCTTT
TRBD2,TRBV10-3,NA,TRBJ2-2,CAISGGTSGGIDTGELFF,TGTGCCATCAGTGGGGGGACTAGCGGGGGGATCGACACCGGGGAGCTGTTTTTT
NA,TRBV2,NA,TRBJ2-3,CASGRESTQYF,TGTGCCAGCGGTAGGGAGTCAACGCAGTATTTT
NA,TRBV5-1,few,TRBJ1-3,CASRPKEGGSGNTIYF,TGCGCCAGCAGACCGAAAGAGGGTGGCTCTGGAAACACCATATATTTT
TRBD1,TRBV7-2,NA,TRBJ1-4,CASSLVRGGSEKLFF,TGTGCCAGCAGCTTAGTCAGGGGGGGATCTGAAAAACTGTTTTTT
TRBD1,TRBV6-5,NA,TRBJ1-6,CASSRGQGESPLHF,TGTGCCAGCAGCAGGGGACAGGGGGAGTCACCCCTCCACTTT
NA,TRBV4-3,NA,TRBJ2-5,CASSQQGTGVGETQYF,TGCGCCAGCAGCCAACAGGGGACGGGAGTGGGAGAGACCCAGTACTTC
NA,TRBV3-1/TRBV3-2,few,TRBJ1-6,CASSQEGYGWGSPLHF,TGTGCCAGCAGCCAAGAGGGGTACGGGTGGGGCTCACCCCTCCACTTT
TRBD2,TRBV20-1,NA,TRBJ2-7,CSASYASGMTYEQYF,TGCAGTGCTAGTTATGCTAGCGGGATGACCTACGAGCAGTACTTC
NA,TRBV9,few,TRBJ2-2,CASSLPNTGELFF,TGTGCCAGCAGCCTTCCCAACACCGGGGAGCTGTTTTTT
NA,TRBV5-5,NA,TRBJ1-5,CASSQGGGSQPQHF,TGTGCCAGCAGCCAAGGGGGGGGTAGTCAGCCCCAGCATTTT
NA,TRBV19,NA,TRBJ1-4,CASSAKFGDEKLFF,TGTGCCAGTAGTGCGAAATTCGGCGATGAAAAACTGTTTTTT
TRBD2,TRBV11-2,once,TRBJ2-7,CASSLRGGGAPYEQYF,TGTGCCAGCAGCTTACGTGGCGGGGGGGCCCCCTACGAGCAGTACTTC
NA,TRBV7-3,NA,TRBJ2-1,CASSLRGSPHNEQFF,TGTGCCAGCAGCTTAAGAGGGAGCCCCCACAATGAGCAGTTCTTC
NA,TRBV30,NA,TRBJ2-3,CAWSVPRRVADTQYF,TGTGCCTGGAGTGTACCCCGCAGGGTGGCAGATACGCAGTATTTT
TRBD1,TRBV19,NA,TRBJ1-4,CASIDRGTANEKLFF,TGTGCCAGTATCGACAGGGGTACGGCTAATGAAAAACTGTTTTTT
NA,TRBV11-3,once,TRBJ2-7,CASSLERGQRSTYEQYF,TGTGCCAGCAGCTTAGAAAGAGGGCAACGATCCACCTACGAGCAGTACTTC
TRBD1,TRBV7-3,NA,TRBJ1-1,CASSKQGAPTEAFF,TGTGCCAGCAGCAAACAGGGGGCCCCCACTGAAGCTTTCTTT
NA,TRBV11-1,NA,TRBJ2-6,CASSLAGVGANVLTF,TGTGCCAGCAGCTTAGCAGGGGTTGGGGCCAACGTCCTGACTTTC
NA,TRBV13,NA,TRBJ2-1,CASSLQNEQFF,TGTGCCAGCAGCTTACAGAATGAGCAGTTCTTC
NA,TRBV5-4,NA,TRBJ2-2,CASSLEPGQGTGELFF,TGTGCCAGCAGCTTGGAACCAGGGCAGGGCACCGGGGAGCTGTTTTTT
TRBD1,TRBV5-1,NA,TRBJ1-6,CASSLQGNNSPLHF,TGCGCCAGCAGCCTACAGGGGAATAATTCACCCCTCCACTTT
NA,TRBV28,NA,TRBJ2-7,CASSLSSALYEQYF,TGTGCCAGCAGTTTATCTTCAGCTCTCTACGAGCAGTACTTC